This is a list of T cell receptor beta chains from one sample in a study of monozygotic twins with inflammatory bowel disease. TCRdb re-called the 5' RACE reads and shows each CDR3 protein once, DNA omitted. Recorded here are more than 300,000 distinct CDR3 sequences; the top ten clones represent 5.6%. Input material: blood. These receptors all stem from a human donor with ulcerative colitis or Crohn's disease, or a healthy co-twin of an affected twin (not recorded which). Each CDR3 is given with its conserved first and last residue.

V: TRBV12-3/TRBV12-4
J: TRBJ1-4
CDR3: CASSPRSAGGEKLFF

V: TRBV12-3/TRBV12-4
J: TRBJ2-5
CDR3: CASTQDYQETQYF

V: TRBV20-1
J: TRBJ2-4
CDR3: CSAAGTSGMNIQYF

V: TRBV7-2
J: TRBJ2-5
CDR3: CASSLVGGQAETQYF

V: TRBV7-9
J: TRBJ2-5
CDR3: CASSQGGGFQETQYF

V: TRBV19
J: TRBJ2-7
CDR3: CASSIGLAVTYEQYF

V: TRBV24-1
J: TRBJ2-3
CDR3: CATSAPGAGHTDTQYF

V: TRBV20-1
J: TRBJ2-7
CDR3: CSAIRGSGTYEQYF

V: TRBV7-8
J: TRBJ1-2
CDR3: CASSGRGFANYGYTF

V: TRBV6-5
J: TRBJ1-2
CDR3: CASSYSVNLMGYGYTF

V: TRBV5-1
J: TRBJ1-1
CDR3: CASSLLEWRGDTEAFF

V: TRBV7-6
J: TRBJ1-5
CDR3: CASSLVAGIGNQPQHF

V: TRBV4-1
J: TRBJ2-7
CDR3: CASRGTSGNEQYF

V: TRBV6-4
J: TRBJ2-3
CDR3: CASSADRGTDTQYF

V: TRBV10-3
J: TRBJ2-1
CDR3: CAISGQNYNEQFF

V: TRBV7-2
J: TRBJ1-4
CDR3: CASSLESGAVNEKLFF

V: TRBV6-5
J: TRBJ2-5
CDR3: CASSYSGGVQYF

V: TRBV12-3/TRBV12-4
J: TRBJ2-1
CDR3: CASSTSGGAPGQFF

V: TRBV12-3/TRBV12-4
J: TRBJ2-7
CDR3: CASSQNKAYEQYF

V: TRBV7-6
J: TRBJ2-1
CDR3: CASSQLAGGVNEQFF

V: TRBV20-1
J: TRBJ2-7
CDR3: CSARTHINTYEQYF

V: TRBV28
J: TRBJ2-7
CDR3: CASKGAGIYEQYF

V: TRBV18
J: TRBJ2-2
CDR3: CASSTSGQGYTGELFF

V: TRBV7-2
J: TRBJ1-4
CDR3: CASSYAGRNEKLFF

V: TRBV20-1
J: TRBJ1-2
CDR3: CSAPPGGGVTGYTF

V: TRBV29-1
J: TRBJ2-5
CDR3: CSVVVQVGETQYF

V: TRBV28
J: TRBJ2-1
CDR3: CASSLYDEQFF

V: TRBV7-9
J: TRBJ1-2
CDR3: CATSGGAFTGYTF